A single sample gave rise to the 20 T cell receptor beta chains below, sequenced in a study of blood T cells in healthy people across ages. With a J-beta primer mix and a sample-barcoded 5' primer, a second PCR ran 7 to 11 cycles. TCRdb passed the 5' RACE reads through MiXCR, listing each CDR3 protein once. Here the sample spans 800,000 to 950,000 distinct CDR3 sequences, approximately 32% being singletons. These data were likewise used in another study, on T cells of mothers and their children.

The sample was blood. The receptors were gathered from a woman in her forties in good health.

This clonotype was recorded a few times. A much larger clone differs from this one at a single base, so this may be a read error. The chain couples TRBV25-1 to TRBJ1-2, with a weak D call TRBD1 (5 bases). Germline CDR1 reads MGHDK; CDR2 reads SYGVNS. The CDR3 sequence is 16 residues long. In nucleotides, the CDR3 is TGTGCCAGCAGTCTCGGGGGAAAGGGCCCCGAGGATGGCCACACCTTC. It specifies CASSLGGKGPEDGHTF.

The chain joins TRBV27 to TRBJ2-1; weak D call: TRBD1 (5 bases). This CDR3 is 16 amino acids long. CDR1 is MNHEY, CDR2 SMNVEV, per germline (reference sequence). Trimming took 2 bases from V and 6 from J, leaving 17 bases between them. The CDR3 region is CASSLKGNVRGNEQFF. The CDR3 DNA reads TGTGCCAGCAGTTTAAAGGGGAACGTGCGAGGCAATGAGCAGTTCTTC.

The chain employs TRBV27 and TRBJ2-2; no reliable D call. Germline-derived CDR1 and CDR2 are MNHEY and SMNVEV (reference sequence). Trimming shortened V by 0 bases and J by 9 bases, and 11 bases separated the two germline ends. The CDR3 sequence is 14 residues long. This chain's CDR3 is CASSLSYGVRELFF. The CDR3 nucleotides read TGTGCCAGCAGTTTATCATATGGGGTCAGGGAGCTGTTTTTT.

This CDR3 reads CASRLSAAAGNTIYF. As DNA, the CDR3 is TGTGCCAGCAGACTCTCGGCGGCAGCTGGAAACACCATATATTTT. J is TRBJ1-3 and V is TRBV2; D is undetermined. From germline, CDR1 is SNHLY and CDR2 FYNNEI. V was cut by 6 bases and J by 2 bases, with 14 bases left in between. CDR3 length: 15 amino acids.

The V and J genes are TRBV20-1 and TRBJ1-6; D remains unclear. Germline CDR1 DFQATT, CDR2 SNEGSKA (reference sequence). The length of the CDR3 is 15 residues. Trimming pared 3 bases from V and 13 bases from J, leaving 22 bases between. The CDR3 reads CSASPGGGRSTPLHF. For the CDR3, the DNA is TGCAGTGCTAGTCCCGGTGGTGGACGGAGCACTCCCCTCCACTTT.

This clonotype was seen repeatedly, ten times or more. The chain joins TRBV29-1 to TRBJ2-7; no clear D. The V gene's germline CDR1 is SQVTM and CDR2 ANQGSEA. V lost 7 bases and J 2 bases, leaving 9 bases between the germline ends. This CDR3 is built from 11 residues. In DNA form, the CDR3 reads TGCAGCGGTGTCACAACCTACGAGCAGTACTTC. This codes for CSGVTTYEQYF.

This clonotype occurred a few times. The V and J genes are TRBV6-2 or TRBV6-3 and TRBJ1-1; no clear D gene. The germline CDR1 and CDR2 sequences are MNHEY and SVGEGT. The CDR3 spans 14 residues. Trimming left V 2 bases short and J 1 base short, with 8 bases between. CDR3 in DNA: TGTGCCAGCAGTTACACCACACCGAACACTGAAGCTTTCTTT. Translating gives CASSYTTPNTEAFF.

CDR3 loop: CASSFGLAEETQYF. The CDR3 region has the DNA TGTGCCAGCAGCTTTGGGTTAGCGGAAGAGACCCAGTACTTC. The chain joins TRBV13 to TRBJ2-5; the D gene is possibly TRBD2 (6 bases). This CDR3 has 14 amino acids. CDR1 is PRHDT and CDR2 is FYEKMQ in the germline V gene (reference sequence). V lost 3 bases and J 3 bases, leaving 11 bases between the germline ends.

This clonotype was counted once. This chain joins TRBV20-1 and TRBJ1-6, with TRBD1 identical over 8 bases. Germline CDR1 and CDR2: DFQATT and SNEGSKA (reference sequence). Trimming cost V 3 bases and J 9 bases; bases outside gene matches: 7. CDR3 length: 14 amino acids. The CDR3 DNA reads as TGCAGTGCTAGGCCCCGGGACAGGCTTTCACCCCTCCACTTT. It translates to CSARPRDRLSPLHF.

This clonotype showed up many times. The chain recombines TRBV20-1 with TRBJ1-2; unclear D gene. V dropped 3 bases and J dropped 9 bases, with 11 bases sitting between them. The CDR3 sequence is 11 residues long. CDR1 and CDR2 (germline): DFQATT, SNEGSKA (reference sequence). This chain's CDR3 is CSASRRSSYTF. As DNA, the CDR3 is TGCAGTGCTAGCCGGAGAAGTAGCTACACCTTC.

About this clonotype itself: Possible read error: a much larger clone is one base away. This rearrangement joins TRBV20-1 to TRBJ2-1, with 7 bases identical to TRBD1. The CDR3 extends over 14 amino acids. The germline CDR1 and CDR2 sequences are DFQATT and SNEGSKA (reference sequence). DNA for the CDR3: TGCAGTGCTAGCCGGGACAGCTCCCACAATGAGCAGTTCTTC. Its protein is CSASRDSSHNEQFF.

Regarding this clonotype: An end of the junction does not agree with germline; a read error may underlie this. The CDR3, as DNA: TGTGCCAGCAGCTCCGCAAGACAGGGCTTCTCTGGGGCCAACGTCCGGACTTTC. Protein: CASSSARQGFSGANVRTF. The V call is TRBV7-9, the J call TRBJ2-6; 7 bases agree with TRBD1. The CDR3 runs to 18 residues. Germline V CDR1 and CDR2: SEHNR, FQNEAQ (reference sequence). The complete variable domain, with remaining parts taken from reference TRBV7-9 and TRBJ2-6, reads DTGVSQNPRHKITKRGQNVTFRCDPISEHNRLYWYRQTLGQGPEFLTYFQNEAQLEKSRLLSDRFSAERPKGSFSTLEIQRTEQGDSAMYLCASSSARQGFSGANVRTFGAGSRLTVL.

This clonotype was detected a few times. The V and J genes are TRBV6-1 and TRBJ2-5, with 10 nucleotides matching TRBD1. The CDR3 has 17 residues. Germline CDR1 and CDR2: MNHNS and SASEGT. J was trimmed by 0 bases and V by 6 bases; bases with no gene match: 10. The CDR3 loop reads CASSTRDRGTNQETQYF. The CDR3 DNA sequence: TGTGCCAGCAGCACCCGGGACAGGGGTACGAACCAAGAGACCCAGTACTTC.

V is TRBV29-1 and J is TRBJ2-5, with D uncertain. CDR3 length: 12 amino acids. Germline loops: CDR1 SQVTM, CDR2 ANQGSEA. In nucleotides, the CDR3 is TGCAGAGTAAGGACGGTGCAAGAGACCCAGTACTTC. Amino acids: CRVRTVQETQYF.

This clonotype was seen a few times. The rearrangement links TRBV2 to TRBJ1-2; D ambiguous. This CDR3 is built from 13 residues. The germline V and J ends were trimmed by 4 bases and 3 bases, with 9 bases remaining between them. Germline CDR1 is SNHLY and CDR2 is FYNNEI. CDR3 loop: CASSGQADYGYTF. CDR3 sequence (DNA): TGTGCCAGCAGTGGGCAGGCCGACTATGGCTACACCTTC.

This clonotype was observed a handful of times. V and J are TRBV6-4 and TRBJ1-4, with D possibly being TRBD1 (6 bases). Germline V CDR1 and CDR2: MRHNA, SNTAGT. V was trimmed by 6 bases and J by 7 bases, leaving 15 bases between them. The CDR3 is 14 amino acids. This chain's CDR3 is CASRKTGWSEKLFF. The CDR3 DNA follows: TGTGCCAGCAGGAAGACAGGCTGGAGTGAAAAACTGTTTTTT.

The chain links TRBV28 to TRBJ1-2; weak D call: TRBD1 (5 bases). Germline V gene lookup returns CDR1 MDHEN and CDR2 SYDVKM. The CDR3 spans 14 residues. V lost 3 bases and J 5 bases, leaving 13 bases between the germline ends. CDR3 in DNA: TGTGCCAGCAGTTTCTCGGGCGCAGGGTATGGCTACACCTTC. Protein sequence: CASSFSGAGYGYTF.

V gene TRBV19 combines with J gene TRBJ2-1; D possibly matches TRBD1 or TRBD2 (6 bases each). The J call may be in error: the DNA end matches TRBJ2-7 better. CDR1 is LNHDA and CDR2 is SQIVND in the germline V gene (reference sequence). The CDR3 runs to 15 residues. The CDR3 coding sequence is TGTGCCAGTAGTATAATCGGGGGCCCGCACAATGAGCAGTACTTC. Its translation: CASSIIGGPHNEQYF.

This clonotype was seen repeatedly, ten times or more. The rearrangement joins TRBV29-1 to TRBJ1-2; the D is unclear. The CDR3 runs 12 residues. Between the trimmed V and J ends, which lost 4 bases and 5 bases, there was a span of 11 bases. Germline loops: CDR1 SQVTM, CDR2 ANQGSEA. Written as DNA, the CDR3 is TGCAGCGTTGTAGGGCAGGATTATGGCTACACCTTC. Encoded protein: CSVVGQDYGYTF.

The gene calls are TRBV6-1 and TRBJ2-3; 7 bases agree with TRBD1. V dropped 5 bases and J dropped 0; count of bases not matched to a gene: 5. This CDR3 contains 15 residues. Germline loops: CDR1 MNHNS, CDR2 SASEGT. CDR3: CASSKDRTSTDTQYF. CDR3 coding DNA: TGTGCCAGCAGTAAGGACAGGACTAGCACAGATACGCAGTATTTT.